The sequence of this T cell receptor beta chain was determined in a study of OX40 agonist ivuxolimab in advanced cancers. Background on the study: The study gave patients intravenous ivuxolimab at 0.01 to 10 mg/kg every 2 weeks. Among those enrolled, mean age was about 58 years (range about 23 to 90) and 75% to 90% were male.

Turning to this clone: Its specificity is unknown.

Libraries were prepared by immunoSEQ multiplex PCR; TCRdb keeps only in-frame clonotypes and omits some of them. The repertoire holds roughly 56,000 clones, 85% to 90% seen once, with about 0.77% in the top ten. Notes on the study in general: The expanded peripheral T cells' antigen specificity was not determined.

The specimen was CD4+ or CD8+ T cells sorted from blood, collected in a trial of the OX40 agonist ivuxolimab. The clonotype comes from an adult with an advanced solid tumor such as melanoma, head and neck, liver or kidney cancer.

This CDR3 is CASSWDRDNTEAFF. As DNA, the CDR3 is TGTGCCAGCAGTTGGGACAGAGATAACACTGAAGCTTTCTTT. V is TRBV6-5 and J is TRBJ1-1; 7 bases map to TRBD1. Germline-derived CDR1 and CDR2 are MNHEY and SVGAGI. The CDR3 totals 14 residues. Trimming cost V 4 bases and J 2 bases; bases outside gene matches: 4.